The rows below give T cell receptor beta chains drawn from one sample of a study of blood T cell repertoires in COVID-19. Sequencing was performed with immunoSEQ multiplex PCR; in TCRdb, only in-frame clones are kept and a portion is missing. Among under 250,000 clones listed, approximately 90% were seen once. The specimen sequenced was peripheral blood. The receptors were sampled from a man aged 25 to 40 with acute or convalescent COVID-19. Each CDR3 is given without its conserved first and last residue.

j_call: TRBJ1-2; v_call: TRBV28; cdr3_aa: ASTGHGYGYT
j_call: TRBJ2-5; v_call: TRBV28; cdr3_aa: ASSSPAGGPQVTQY
j_call: TRBJ1-2; v_call: TRBV27; cdr3_aa: ASSLVGGQIYGYT
j_call: TRBJ2-4; v_call: TRBV5-4; cdr3_aa: ASSLWLAGRGNIQY
j_call: TRBJ2-1; v_call: TRBV28; cdr3_aa: ATQVVATTYNEQF
j_call: TRBJ2-3; v_call: TRBV6-4; cdr3_aa: ASSDVASGGTDTQY
j_call: TRBJ2-1; v_call: TRBV7-9; cdr3_aa: ASSSSGVSYNEQF
j_call: TRBJ1-2; v_call: TRBV12-3/TRBV12-4; cdr3_aa: ASSLLRSYGYT
j_call: TRBJ2-3; v_call: TRBV5-1; cdr3_aa: ASKALAGVLDTQY
j_call: TRBJ2-1; v_call: TRBV30; cdr3_aa: AWNPGGPHEQF
j_call: TRBJ2-3; v_call: TRBV10-3; cdr3_aa: AIRQGVPDTQY
j_call: TRBJ2-7; v_call: TRBV18; cdr3_aa: ASSPGLAYEQY
j_call: TRBJ2-1; v_call: TRBV5-1; cdr3_aa: ASSAPEAGAPPEQF
j_call: TRBJ1-5; v_call: TRBV24-1; cdr3_aa: ATSDQGMQPQH
j_call: TRBJ1-6; v_call: TRBV7-6; cdr3_aa: ASSLDTGTSYRISPLH
j_call: TRBJ1-6; v_call: TRBV3-1/TRBV3-2; cdr3_aa: ASSQDYYNSPLH
j_call: TRBJ2-1; v_call: TRBV4-1; cdr3_aa: ASSQGLGGYEQF
j_call: TRBJ2-3; v_call: TRBV7-2; cdr3_aa: ASSVRLADTQY
j_call: TRBJ1-1; v_call: TRBV30; cdr3_aa: AWSIGVGVDTEAF
j_call: TRBJ1-5; v_call: TRBV6-1; cdr3_aa: ASSEAITGSQPQH
j_call: TRBJ2-1; v_call: TRBV18; cdr3_aa: ASSPPGARNEQF